The 14 T cell receptor beta chains in this list originate from one sample, sequenced in a study of shared clonotypes between healthy human individuals. Some clones are missing from TCRdb's copy, which holds only in-frame ones; the method was immunoSEQ multiplex PCR. Of about half a million clones listed, 79% are singletons. Source material: PBMCs. Receptor source: a woman between 40 and 50 years old in good health. Some clones in this sample may be carry-over from other donors' samples.

J is TRBJ2-2 and V is TRBV27; 9 positions agree with TRBD2. This CDR3 contains 16 residues. The trim removed 6 bases at V and 5 bases at J, leaving 10 bases unmatched. Looked up from germline, CDR1 is MNHEY and CDR2 is SMNVEV (reference sequence). The CDR3 nucleotides are TGTGCCAGCAGCATTTCGGGTCTAGCGGGAACCGGGGAGCTGTTTTTT. This translates into CASSISGLAGTGELFF.

This chain connects TRBV13 to TRBJ2-7, with D possibly called TRBD1 or TRBD2 (5 bases each). The germline V gene encodes CDR1 PRHDT and CDR2 FYEKMQ (reference sequence). The CDR3 length is 14 residues. V lost 1 base and J 0 bases, leaving 7 bases between the germline ends. The CDR3 reads CASSLAGTSYEQYF. CDR3 nucleotides: TGTGCCAGCAGCTTAGCCGGGACCTCCTACGAGCAGTACTTC.

This clone was found many times. J is TRBJ2-7 and V is TRBV6-1, with 10 bases identical to TRBD2. V lost 10 bases, J lost 0 bases, and 6 bases stayed unmatched. The germline V gene has CDR1 MNHNS and CDR2 SASEGT. This CDR3 is built from 14 residues. The CDR3 DNA sequence: TGTGCCACCCCCGGGACTAGCGCCTCCTACGAGCAGTACTTC. It translates to CATPGTSASYEQYF.

The chain links TRBV5-1 to TRBJ2-5, with a weak D call TRBD2 (5 bases). This CDR3 comprises 14 residues. Trimming left V 0 bases short and J 3 bases short, with 9 bases between. Germline CDR1 and CDR2: SGHRS and YFSETQ. CDR3 sequence (DNA): TGCGCCAGCAGCTTGGCGGTCGGGAAAGAGACCCAGTACTTC. Protein sequence: CASSLAVGKETQYF.

The chain recombines TRBV20-1 with TRBJ2-5; D gene ambiguous. Per germline, CDR1 DFQATT and CDR2 SNEGSKA (reference sequence). CDR3 length equals 10 residues. V was clipped by 5 bases and J by 5 bases, with 6 bases between them. CDR3 in DNA: TGCAGTGCTCCCGTGGAGACCCAGTACTTC. Translation gives CSAPVETQYF.

This chain uses TRBV5-6 with TRBJ2-7, with 8 bases matching TRBD1. The CDR3 consists of 15 residues. With V trimmed by 0 bases and J by 3 bases, 5 bases remained unmatched. Germline CDR1 reads SGHDT; CDR2 reads YYEEEE. This CDR3 is CASSLGGGQGYEQYF. CDR3 DNA: TGTGCCAGCAGCTTGGGGGGCGGACAGGGCTACGAGCAGTACTTC.

This chain links TRBV5-1 with TRBJ2-1; D is uncertain. The CDR3 has 13 amino acids. Deletions cut 1 base from V and 4 bases from J, with 6 bases between. Germline V gene lookup returns CDR1 SGHRS and CDR2 YFSETQ. The CDR3 is CASSLTPYNEQFF. The CDR3 region has the DNA TGCGCCAGCAGCTTGACACCTTACAATGAGCAGTTCTTC.

The chain combines TRBV4-2 with TRBJ1-5; the D gene is possibly TRBD1 (5 bases). Between the trimmed V and J ends, which lost 1 base and 10 bases, there was a span of 23 bases. The length of the CDR3 is 17 residues. The germline gives CDR1 LGHNA, CDR2 YNFKEQ. CDR3 loop: CASSQVTTGTEITPQHF. The CDR3 bases are TGTGCCAGCAGCCAAGTCACAACCGGGACCGAGATCACCCCCCAGCATTTT.

The chain has TRBV15 and TRBJ2-5; D possibly corresponds to TRBD1 (5 bases). Germline V lookup: CDR1 LNHNV, CDR2 YYDKDF (reference sequence). CDR3 length: 15 amino acids. V lost 0 bases and J lost 7, with 15 bases in between. The chain's CDR3 is CATSRDRGSLRTQYF. The DNA for the CDR3 is TGTGCCACCAGCAGAGATAGGGGAAGTCTGAGGACCCAGTACTTC.

Only one count was recorded for this clone. In DNA, the CDR3 is TGTGCCAGCAGCTACCGGGACGCCTCATCCTCCCAGCATTTT. This sequence encodes CASSYRDASSSQHF. This chain connects TRBV6-6 to TRBJ1-5, with a weak D call TRBD1 (5 bases). This CDR3 is built from 14 residues. V gave up 6 bases and J gave up 11 bases, with 20 bases separating them. CDR1 and CDR2 from the germline V gene are MNHNY and SVGAGI (reference sequence).

The chain uses TRBV7-3 and TRBJ1-5; D may be TRBD1 (5 bases). Germline loops: CDR1 SGHTA, CDR2 FQGTGA. V shed 5 bases and J shed 4 bases, with 9 bases lying between them. CDR3 size: 13 residues. CDR3 sequence (DNA): TGTGCCAGCAGCCGGGACGGGAATCAGCCCCAGCATTTT. It translates to CASSRDGNQPQHF.

V usage is TRBV10-2 and J usage is TRBJ2-7, with 10 nucleotides matching TRBD2. V trimming: 6 bases; J trimming: 2 bases; junction bases outside the gene matches: 4. The length of the CDR3 is 14 residues. Per the germline V gene, CDR1 is WSHSY and CDR2 is SAAADI. CDR3 coding DNA: TGCGCCAGCAGCGCTAGCGGGAGAGCCTACGAGCAGTACTTC. Translating it yields CASSASGRAYEQYF.

The chain is built from TRBV7-9 and TRBJ2-1, with 13 bases lining up with TRBD2. Trimming took 5 bases from V and 4 from J; bases not matched to a gene: 8. The CDR3 runs to 17 residues. Germline V gene sequence: CDR1 SEHNR, CDR2 FQNEAQ (reference sequence). CDR3 region: CASSQTSGRLLYNEQFF. The CDR3 DNA follows: TGTGCCAGCAGCCAGACTAGCGGGAGGCTACTGTACAATGAGCAGTTCTTC.

The chain carries TRBV30 and TRBJ2-5, with 12 bases identical to TRBD2. The CDR3 length is 15 residues. Germline CDR1 GTSNPN, CDR2 SVGIG (reference sequence). With V trimmed by 3 bases and J by 6 bases, 8 bases remained unmatched. This CDR3 reads CAWSAGLAGSKTQYF. Here the CDR3 DNA reads TGTGCCTGGAGCGCCGGACTAGCGGGATCGAAGACCCAGTACTTC.